Shown below are 2 T cell receptor beta chains from a single sample sequenced in a study of blood T cell repertoires in COVID-19. Sequenced by immunoSEQ multiplex PCR; TCRdb stores in-frame clones only, minus some. This table holds hundreds of thousands of clones, under 90% found once. Material: PBMCs or T cells enriched from blood (not recorded which). These receptors were taken from a woman aged 50 to 60 who had been exposed to COVID-19.

This clone showed up just once. The J gene is TRBJ1-2, the V gene TRBV29-1, with 10 bases identical to TRBD1. The CDR3 has 12 residues. V lost 4 bases and J lost 7; bases outside the gene matches: 3. CDR1 is SQVTM and CDR2 is ANQGSEA in the germline V gene. The CDR3 DNA sequence: TGCAGCGTTGGACAGGGGGCGAGTGGCTACACCTTC. Translated, it gives CSVGQGASGYTF.

CDR3 sequence: CATSEAGNGYTF. In DNA form, the CDR3 reads TGTGCCACCAGTGAAGCAGGGAATGGCTACACCTTC. The chain uses TRBV24-1 and TRBJ1-2; TRBD1 is a possible D gene (5 bases). Trimming shortened V by 4 bases and J by 6 bases, and 8 bases separated the two germline ends. Germline loops: CDR1 KGHDR, CDR2 SFDVKD. This CDR3 spans 12 amino acids.